What follows are 32 T cell receptor beta chains derived from one specimen sequenced in a study of tumor and adjacent non-tumor tissue in lung cancer (dated by TCRdb to between 2017 and 2018). The library was made by multiplex PCR. TCRdb names Illumina HiSeq 2500 as the instrument used. TCRbeta libraries were constructed through three rounds of nested PCR with primers (Table S4) according to protocols modified from ARM-PCR. Using fastp at Q25 and MiXCR, TCRdb reprocessed the public reads and kept productive beta chains. Identical CDR3 proteins give one entry, which carries the most common genes and DNA. This sample comprises 65,000 to 90,000 distinct CDR3 sequences, 65% to 75% of them detected only once. Roughly 13% of the sample is taken by the ten largest. RNA was isolated from bulk, unsorted tissue, and RNA quality was assessed with a NanoDrop ND-1000 and an Agilent 2100. The sample taken for sequencing was lung tumor tissue. The receptors were sampled from a woman aged 70-85 years with non-small cell lung cancer.

V and J are TRBV7-8 and TRBJ1-6; D is unresolved. Trimming took off 8 bases at V and 2 bases at J, with 13 bases between the two ends. Germline CDR1 SGHVS, CDR2 FQNEAQ. The CDR3 spans 15 residues. CDR3 DNA sequence: TGTGCCAGCTCAGCGGGGAACACCTATAATTCACCCCTCCACTTT. Translating it yields CASSAGNTYNSPLHF. Filled out from reference TRBV7-8 and TRBJ1-6, the complete variable domain reads GAGVSQSPRYKVAKRGQDVALRCDPISGHVSLFWYQQALGQGPEFLTYFQNEAQLDKSGLPSDRFFAERPEGSVSTLKIQRTQQEDSAVYLCASSAGNTYNSPLHFGNGTRLTVT.

This clonotype occurred many times. A much larger clone differs by one base, so this may be a read error. The chain has TRBV12-3 or TRBV12-4 and TRBJ2-7, with TRBD2 matching 8 bases. The V and J ends lost 5 bases and 6 bases, in that order; junction bases with no gene match: 9. The CDR3 runs 14 residues. Here the CDR3 reads CASSLGTSPSEQYF. In nucleotides, the CDR3 is TGTGCCAGCAGTCTCGGGACTAGTCCATCCGAGCAGTACTTC.

This rearrangement joins TRBV28 to TRBJ1-5, with D hard to call. The germline CDR1 and CDR2 sequences are MDHEN and SYDVKM. The V end was cut by 9 bases, the J end by 4 bases, with 16 bases between. The length of the CDR3 is 14 residues. CDR3 loop: CASTLSSPNQPQHF. The CDR3, as DNA: TGTGCCAGTACTCTAAGTTCTCCGAATCAGCCCCAGCATTTT.

This clonotype has more than one count but fewer than ten. The genes are TRBV29-1 and TRBJ2-1; TRBD2 might be the D (6 bases). This CDR3 contains 13 residues. CDR1 and CDR2 (germline): SQVTM, ANQGSEA. Between the trimmed V and J ends, which lost 8 bases and 10 bases, there was a span of 21 bases. CDR3 nucleotide sequence: TGCAGCATTGGACGGGAGTCGATCGACGAGCAGTTCTTC. Its protein product is CSIGRESIDEQFF.

The V and J genes are TRBV28 and TRBJ1-2; 8 bases agree with TRBD1. CDR1 is MDHEN, CDR2 SYDVKM, per germline. There are 13 residues in the CDR3. J lost 5 bases, V lost 8 bases, and 7 bases had no gene match. CDR3: CASDSGQVYGYTF. CDR3 bases: TGTGCCAGCGATTCGGGACAGGTTTATGGCTACACCTTC.

A word on this clonotype: A much bigger clone sits one base away, suggesting this may be a read error. This chain uses TRBV28 with TRBJ2-7; a weak D match, TRBD1 (5 bases). The CDR3 has 15 amino acids. Trimming took off 6 bases at V and 0 bases at J, with 15 bases between the two ends. The germline CDR1 and CDR2 sequences are MDHEN and SYDVKM. CDR3 in amino acids: CASRSTASISYEQYF. The CDR3 nucleotides are TGTGCCAGCAGATCGACAGCTTCCATCTCCTACGAGCAGTACTTC.

As to this clonotype: A much larger clone differs from this one at a single base, so this may be a read error. CDR3 region: CASSPRREYKEQFF. The CDR3 DNA is TGTGCCAGCAGCCCTAGAAGGGAATACAAAGAGCAGTTCTTC. The V and J genes are TRBV11-2 and TRBJ2-1, with no clear D. CDR3 size: 14 residues. From germline, CDR1 is SGHAT and CDR2 FQNNGV.

On this clonotype itself: A read error may account for a junction end that differs from germline. V is TRBV20-1 and J is TRBJ1-1, with a possible D match to TRBD1 (5 bases). Germline CDR1 DFQATT, CDR2 SNEGSKA (reference sequence). The CDR3 consists of 16 residues. This CDR3 is CTASHRPKLINTEAFF. The CDR3 DNA reads as TGCACTGCTAGTCACAGGCCTAAGTTAATAAACACTGAAGCTTTCTTT.

The V gene is TRBV10-2, the J gene TRBJ1-5; 8 bases agree with TRBD1. Near its end, the DNA agrees better with TRBJ2-3, so the J call may be wrong. CDR1 is WSHSY and CDR2 is SAAADI in the germline V gene. The CDR3 length is 15 residues. The CDR3 sequence is CASSNGRTGYQPQYF. The CDR3 DNA reads as TGCGCCAGCAGTAATGGGAGGACAGGGTATCAGCCCCAGTATTTT.

Turning to this clonotype: A much bigger clone sits one base away, suggesting this may be a read error. This rearrangement joins TRBV19 to TRBJ2-1, with D perhaps TRBD1 or TRBD2 (5 bases each). CDR3 length equals 15 residues. Germline values: CDR1 LNHDA, CDR2 SQIVND (reference sequence). Trimming removed 4 bases at V and 0 bases at J, with 10 bases between. The CDR3 DNA sequence: TGTGCCAGTAGTAGGGACGGATACTCCTACAATGAGCAGTTCTTC. Its translation is CASSRDGYSYNEQFF.

CDR3 coding DNA: TGTGCAGGCAGTCGAGGGACTAGCGGGAGTGGTGAGCAGTTCTTC. Residues: CAGSRGTSGSGEQFF. This chain connects TRBV6-5 to TRBJ2-1; the match to TRBD2 covers 14 bases. The CDR3 has 15 residues. Germline values: CDR1 MNHEY, CDR2 SVGAGI.

Comments on this clonotype: As the CDR3 is not closed by the conserved phenylalanine or tryptophan, this likely results from a read error. V and J are TRBV4-1 and TRBJ2-2, with no clear D. CDR3 length: 15 residues. Germline-derived CDR1 and CDR2 are MGHRA and YSYEKL. Written as DNA, the CDR3 is TGCCCCAGCAGCCAGGCTAGTTGGGTCGCCGGGGAGCTGTTTATT. Translated: CPSSQASWVAGELFI.

A word on this clonotype: Germline and junction disagree at one end, which may indicate a read error. The V gene is TRBV5-4, the J gene TRBJ1-2; D may be TRBD1 (5 bases). This CDR3 spans 16 amino acids. From germline, CDR1 is SGHNT and CDR2 YYREEE (reference sequence). In DNA form, the CDR3 reads TGTACCAGCAGCTTGCTTGCGGAGGGACTGATCTATGGCTACACCTTT. Translated: CTSSLLAEGLIYGYTF.

This clonotype was recorded only once. The gene calls are TRBV7-9 and TRBJ2-1; 7 bases match TRBD2. Per germline, CDR1 SEHNR and CDR2 FQNEAQ (reference sequence). Trimming removed 4 bases from V and 8 bases from J; junction bases left unmatched: 8. The CDR3 length is 14 residues. The CDR3 DNA reads TGTGCCAGCAGCTCTGAAGCGGGAATTGATGAGCAGTTCTTC. Translating it yields CASSSEAGIDEQFF. The entire variable domain, with the rest obtained from reference TRBV7-9 and TRBJ2-1, is as follows: DTGVSQNPRHKITKRGQNVTFRCDPISEHNRLYWYRQTLGQGPEFLTYFQNEAQLEKSRLLSDRFSAERPKGSFSTLEIQRTEQGDSAMYLCASSSEAGIDEQFFGPGTRLTVL.

This clonotype showed up just once. One end of the junction is discordant with germline, which a read error may explain. The chain joins TRBV4-1 to TRBJ2-3; D remains unclear. The CDR3 has 15 residues. Germline loops: CDR1 MGHRA, CDR2 YSYEKL. The CDR3 reads CASSQNLYSTDTPYF. The CDR3 nucleotides are TGCGCCAGCAGCCAAAATTTGTACAGCACAGATACGCCGTATTTT.

About this clonotype: This sequence may be a read error, since a much larger clone differs from it by one base. V gene TRBV28 combines with J gene TRBJ2-7; D is undetermined. The length of the CDR3 is 13 residues. Trimming stripped 7 bases from V and 5 bases from J, with 15 bases between. In germline, CDR1 is MDHEN, CDR2 SYDVKM. The CDR3 reads CASTFLISDEQYF. DNA of the CDR3: TGTGCCAGCACCTTCCTCATCAGCGACGAGCAGTACTTC.

The CDR3 loop is CASSPWTGPSPLHF. The CDR3 region has the DNA TGTGCCAGCAGTCCGTGGACAGGTCCTTCACCCCTCCACTTT. This chain links TRBV28 with TRBJ1-6; 7 bases fit TRBD1. This CDR3 is built from 14 residues. Germline values: CDR1 MDHEN, CDR2 SYDVKM. V shed 5 bases, J shed 9 bases, and the junction held 7 bases outside the gene matches.

This clonotype was picked up one time. A read error may account for a junction end that differs from germline. The chain is built from TRBV29-1 and TRBJ2-1; TRBD1 is a possible D gene (5 bases). Germline V gene data show CDR1 as SQVTM and CDR2 as ANQGSEA. CDR3 length: 13 residues. Written as DNA, the CDR3 is TGCAGCGTAAAACGCCAGGGTATAAATGAGAAGTTCTTC. Its translation is CSVKRQGINEKFF.

Points on this clonotype: The CDR3 does not close with the conserved phenylalanine or tryptophan, likely indicating a read error. V and J are TRBV11-1 and TRBJ2-2, with 9 bases that match TRBD2. This CDR3 region has 20 residues. The J segment lost 1 base and the V segment lost 7 bases, leaving 19 bases of the junction unmatched. CDR1 is SGHAT and CDR2 is FQDESV in the germline V gene (reference sequence). The CDR3, as DNA: TGTGCCAGCAACCTTAAAGTCCGGTTTACTAGCGGGCGGAACACCGGGGAGCTGTTTCTT. Translation: CASNLKVRFTSGRNTGELFL.

This chain joins TRBV5-1 and TRBJ2-7, with D possibly matching TRBD2 (6 bases). The CDR3 runs to 14 residues. Trimming took 4 bases from V and 2 from J, leaving 13 bases between them. Germline values: CDR1 SGHRS, CDR2 YFSETQ. The CDR3 coding sequence is TGCGCCAGCAGCCCCGGGGCTAGCGCCTACGAGCAGTACTTC. It encodes CASSPGASAYEQYF.

This clonotype was seen only a few times. The gene calls are TRBV20-1 and TRBJ2-1; TRBD2 matches 8 bases. The CDR3 has 15 amino acids. V lost 1 base, J lost 1 base, and 3 bases stayed unmatched. Germline V CDR1 and CDR2: DFQATT, SNEGSKA (reference sequence). The CDR3 reads CSARVRGASYNEQFF. The CDR3 nucleotides are TGCAGTGCTAGAGTGCGGGGGGCTTCCTACAATGAGCAGTTCTTC.

The V and J genes are TRBV4-1 and TRBJ2-2; the D gene is possibly TRBD2 (6 bases). CDR1 is MGHRA, CDR2 YSYEKL, per germline. This CDR3 is built from 14 residues. V lost 6 bases, J lost 3 bases, and 11 bases lay in between. The CDR3 region is CASRITGDTGELFF. DNA of the CDR3: TGCGCCAGCAGGATAACGGGAGACACCGGGGAGCTGTTTTTT.

The genes are TRBV10-3 and TRBJ1-4, with 7 bases fitting TRBD1. Unmatched junction bases numbered 3, after V lost 2 bases and J lost 6 bases. The germline CDR1 and CDR2 sequences are ENHRY and SYGVKD. There are 14 residues in the CDR3. The CDR3 nucleotides read TGTGCCATCAGTGAGAGGACAGGCCATGAAAAACTGTTTTTT. Translating gives CAISERTGHEKLFF.

This clonotype was seen a handful of times. A much larger clone differs from this one at a single base, so this may be a read error. J is TRBJ1-5 and V is TRBV2; the D is unclear. Germline lookup yields CDR1 SNHLY and CDR2 FYNNEI. This CDR3 is 13 amino acids long. The DNA for the CDR3 is TGTGCCAGCACCCAGGACGGCAATCGGCCCCAGCATTTT. Translated, it gives CASTQDGNRPQHF.

On this clonotype: This clone may be a read error of a much larger clone one base away. V gene TRBV10-3 combines with J gene TRBJ2-1; the D gene is possibly TRBD2 (5 bases). Per the germline V gene, CDR1 is ENHRY and CDR2 is SYGVKD. The CDR3 has 15 residues. CDR3 sequence reads: CAISEGGTGNNGQFF. The CDR3 DNA reads as TGTGCCATCAGTGAAGGAGGAACGGGGAACAATGGGCAGTTCTTC.

The CDR3 is CASSRTSVRFYNEQFF. The CDR3 coding sequence is TGTGCCAGCAGTAGGACTAGCGTGAGGTTCTACAATGAGCAGTTCTTC. The chain recombines TRBV6-6 with TRBJ2-1, with 9 nucleotides matching TRBD2. Germline V gives CDR1 MNHNY, CDR2 SVGAGI (reference sequence). Unmatched junction bases numbered 8, after V lost 5 bases and J lost 3 bases. This CDR3 is 16 amino acids long.

This clonotype was counted a few times. The chain joins TRBV7-9 to TRBJ2-1; TRBD1 aligns across 9 bases. The CDR3 extends over 15 amino acids. The germline V gene has CDR1 SEHNR and CDR2 FQNEAQ (reference sequence). The V segment lost 5 bases and the J segment 8 bases; nucleotides outside the gene matches: 10. The CDR3 DNA is TGTGCCAGCAGCCTAAGACAGGGGGGGTACGATGAGCAGTTCTTC. This translates into CASSLRQGGYDEQFF.

A word on this clonotype: The germline gene is not matched at one end of the junction; a read error may be the cause. The chain couples TRBV6-1 to TRBJ2-3; 14 nucleotides agree with TRBD2. This CDR3 has 14 residues. CDR1 and CDR2 from the germline V gene are MNHNS and SASEGT. The chain's CDR3 is CVSSGGTSGSWQYF. The CDR3 DNA follows: TGTGTCAGCAGTGGAGGGACTAGCGGGAGTTGGCAATATTTT.

This CDR3 is CASRPGSGLGSYSGQFF. CDR3 bases: TGTGCCAGCAGACCTGGAAGCGGGTTGGGCTCCTACAGTGGGCAGTTCTTC. The V call is TRBV7-9, the J call TRBJ2-1, with TRBD2 as a possible D gene (6 bases). V was shortened by 6 bases and J by 12 bases, with 30 bases between the two germline ends. The V gene's germline CDR1 is SEHNR and CDR2 FQNEAQ (reference sequence). The CDR3 length is 17 residues.

As to this clonotype: A read error is possible here, since a much larger clone lies one base away. The chain is built from TRBV5-5 and TRBJ2-3, with D hard to call. Trimming cost V 7 bases and J 4 bases, with 13 bases left between them. Germline lookup yields CDR1 SGHKS and CDR2 YYEKEE (reference sequence). The CDR3 has 13 residues. This CDR3 reads CASGHNSPDTQYF. CDR3 DNA: TGTGCCAGCGGCCACAACAGTCCAGATACGCAGTATTTT.

As for this clonotype: One end of the junction varies from germline; a read error may be responsible. The rearrangement joins TRBV4-2 to TRBJ2-1, with 8 positions matching TRBD2. The CDR3 runs 18 residues. Germline V gene lookup returns CDR1 LGHNA and CDR2 YNFKEQ. The CDR3 loop reads CACRPTSERVIPYNEQFF. The CDR3, as DNA: TGTGCCTGCAGGCCGACTAGCGAGAGGGTGATTCCCTACAATGAGCAGTTCTTC.

Remarks on this clonotype: At one end, the junction sequence differs from germline, possibly due to a read error. This chain links TRBV29-1 with TRBJ2-1; 7 bases are a match to TRBD2. Per germline, CDR1 SQVTM and CDR2 ANQGSEA. There are 15 residues in the CDR3. This CDR3 is CIVEDCLAADNEQFF. In DNA form, the CDR3 reads TGCATCGTTGAAGATTGTCTAGCGGCCGACAATGAGCAGTTCTTC.